This TCR beta chain emerged from a study of T-cell memory formation after mild COVID-19. General study results and limits: Whereas later expanders leaned CD4+, clones contracting day 15 to 85 showed a balanced CD4/CD8 makeup. Among CD4+ contracting clones, most were CM and EM, and CD8+ ones EMRA.

Comment on this clonotype: Its antigen is unidentified. One junction end disagrees with the germline gene, perhaps due to a read error.

The length of the CDR3 is 17 residues. Per the germline V gene, CDR1 is MNHEY and CDR2 is SMNVEV (reference sequence). Employing constant-segment primers, 5'RACE generated TCR alpha and TCR beta cDNA libraries bearing sample barcodes and UMIs. Each CDR3 protein is one row after TCRdb ran MiXCR on the 5' RACE reads. In the table there are 550,000 to 600,000 distinct CDR3 sequences, roughly 17% of which are singletons. V usage is TRBV27 and J usage is TRBJ1-2; 12 positions agree with TRBD1. The material sequenced was PBMCs or a T cell subset sorted from them (not recorded which). The receptor's source is an adult woman who had mild COVID-19 (a few samples of this study predate the infection). Cell type and time point are not known. CDR3 sequence: CASSVSSGQGARDGYTF. CDR3 DNA: TGTGCCAGCAGTGTATCCTCGGGACAGGGGGCGCGAGATGGCTACACCTTC.